Below are 21 T cell receptor beta chains sequenced from a single sample in a study of CD8+CD57+ T cells in acquired aplastic anemia. According to the study, genomic DNA was the template for TCR beta VDJ and CDR3 profiling. TCRdb analysed the reads with MiXCR anew, one entry per CDR3 protein. Of 200,000 or so distinct CDR3 sequences listed, over 60% were seen once; the top ten hold roughly 50%. What was sequenced was sorted CD4+, CD8+, or CD8+CD57+ T cells (not recorded which) from PBMCs. Receptors were obtained from a human donor with severe aplastic anemia or a healthy control (not recorded which).

The rearrangement links TRBV7-9 to TRBJ2-1, with 9 bases identical to TRBD2. CDR1 is SEHNR and CDR2 is FQNEAQ in the germline V gene (reference sequence). With V trimmed by 5 bases and J by 3 bases, 5 bases remained unmatched. This CDR3 region has 15 residues. The CDR3 DNA reads as TGTGCCAGCAGCCCTGAAGCGGGAGGCTACAATGAGCAGTTCTTC. Its translation is CASSPEAGGYNEQFF.

The CDR3 is CASSHLTGWNTGELFF. CDR3 bases: TGCGCCAGCAGCCACTTGACAGGATGGAACACCGGGGAGCTGTTTTTT. The chain joins TRBV4-1 to TRBJ2-2; tentatively, D is TRBD1 (6 bases). V dropped 3 bases and J dropped 1 base, with 12 bases sitting between them. Germline V lookup: CDR1 MGHRA, CDR2 YSYEKL. The CDR3 is made up of 16 amino acids.

This clonotype was counted between two and nine times. CDR3 in amino acids: CASSLERGLYNEQFF. Written as DNA, the CDR3 is TGTGCCAGCAGTCTGGAGCGGGGACTTTACAATGAGCAGTTCTTC. The rearrangement uses TRBV6-1 and TRBJ2-1, with 7 bases identical to TRBD2. V shed 5 bases and J 4 bases; nucleotides not matched to a gene: 8. This CDR3 has 15 amino acids. Germline assignment: CDR1 MNHNS and CDR2 SASEGT.

This clonotype was counted only a few times. The chain joins TRBV20-1 to TRBJ2-3; a possible D gene is TRBD2 (5 bases). Germline-derived CDR1 and CDR2 are DFQATT and SNEGSKA (reference sequence). V lost 3 bases and J 3 bases, leaving 10 bases between the germline ends. This CDR3 is 13 amino acids long. The CDR3 protein is CSARNSVTDTQYF. The CDR3 region has the DNA TGCAGTGCTAGGAATAGCGTTACAGATACGCAGTATTTT.

V usage is TRBV5-4 and J usage is TRBJ1-2; 7 bases line up with TRBD1. Germline lookup yields CDR1 SGHNT and CDR2 YYREEE (reference sequence). The CDR3 runs 15 residues. Unmatched junction bases numbered 11, after V lost 4 bases and J lost 5 bases. CDR3 in amino acids: CASSPEGRGAYGYTF. In DNA, the CDR3 is TGTGCCAGCAGCCCAGAAGGCAGGGGGGCATATGGCTACACCTTC.

The rearrangement links TRBV20-1 to TRBJ1-5; 9 bases line up with TRBD1. The CDR3 spans 15 residues. Germline V lookup: CDR1 DFQATT, CDR2 SNEGSKA (reference sequence). V lost 4 bases and J lost 5; bases outside the gene matches: 9. The CDR3 spells CSAISGTGNDQPQHF. The CDR3 coding sequence is TGCAGTGCTATATCCGGGACAGGGAACGATCAGCCCCAGCATTTT.

This chain connects TRBV10-3 to TRBJ2-3, with 11 nucleotides matching TRBD2. The ends lost 6 bases at V and 2 bases at J; junction bases unmatched: 7. This CDR3 is built from 16 residues. CDR1 and CDR2 (germline): ENHRY, SYGVKD. CDR3 loop: CAISQTSGAFTDTQYF. Here the CDR3 DNA reads TGTGCCATCAGCCAGACTAGCGGGGCCTTCACAGATACGCAGTATTTT.

The gene calls are TRBV20-1 and TRBJ2-5; D possibly matches TRBD1 or TRBD2 (5 bases each). V was cut by 2 bases and J by 4 bases, with 20 bases left in between. The CDR3 has 16 residues. CDR1 and CDR2 (germline): DFQATT, SNEGSKA (reference sequence). CDR3 bases: TGCAGTGCTAGACGAGGACACGCCGGGAAATTAGAGACCCAGTACTTC. This encodes CSARRGHAGKLETQYF.

In DNA, the CDR3 is TGCAGTGCTACGGGGACGAACACCGGGGAGCTGTTTTTT. Translating gives CSATGTNTGELFF. The chain carries TRBV20-1 and TRBJ2-2; maybe TRBD2 (5 bases). CDR3 length: 13 amino acids. Trimming left V 4 bases short and J 0 bases short, with 6 bases between. Per the germline V gene, CDR1 is DFQATT and CDR2 is SNEGSKA (reference sequence).

The J gene is TRBJ2-3, the V gene TRBV7-3, with TRBD2 identical over 10 bases. The J segment lost 4 bases and the V segment lost 5 bases, leaving 9 bases of the junction unmatched. From germline, CDR1 is SGHTA and CDR2 FQGTGA. CDR3 length: 16 residues. CDR3 in amino acids: CASSRRAGGEADTQYF. The CDR3 DNA reads as TGTGCCAGCAGCCGGAGAGCGGGGGGGGAGGCAGATACGCAGTATTTT.

The V and J genes are TRBV19 and TRBJ2-1, with 12 positions matching TRBD2. This CDR3 has 15 amino acids. Unmatched junction bases numbered 5, after V lost 4 bases and J lost 7 bases. The germline V gene encodes CDR1 LNHDA and CDR2 SQIVND (reference sequence). In nucleotides, the CDR3 is TGTGCCAGTAGTAGTACCGGGACTAGCGGGAATGAGCAGTTCTTC. This gives the protein CASSSTGTSGNEQFF.

V gene TRBV7-9 combines with J gene TRBJ1-1; D is possibly TRBD1 (5 bases). The CDR3 contains 14 residues. Germline CDR1 reads SEHNR; CDR2 reads FQNEAQ (reference sequence). V was trimmed by 6 bases and J by 5 bases, leaving 16 bases between them. Here the CDR3 reads CASRLAGKGTEAFF. The CDR3 DNA follows: TGTGCCAGCAGACTGGCAGGGAAGGGGACTGAAGCTTTCTTT.

The V and J genes are TRBV24-1 and TRBJ1-5, with TRBD1 matching 7 bases. Germline V CDR1 and CDR2: KGHDR, SFDVKD. There are 15 residues in the CDR3. Trimming removed 3 bases from V and 3 bases from J; junction bases left unmatched: 4. The CDR3 DNA is TGTGCCACCAGTGATCGGGACAGTTCCAATCAGCCCCAGCATTTT. It yields the protein CATSDRDSSNQPQHF.

The DNA of the CDR3 is TGTGCCGGTAATATAGGGGGGACTACCTACAATGAGCAGTTCTTC. It is translated as CAGNIGGTTYNEQFF. This chain links TRBV19 with TRBJ2-1; a weak D match, TRBD2 (7 bases). CDR3 size: 15 residues. V was cut by 11 bases and J by 2 bases, with 19 bases left in between. The germline CDR1 and CDR2 sequences are LNHDA and SQIVND (reference sequence). Based on the CDR3 plus reference TRBV19 and TRBJ2-1, the full variable domain is DGGITQSPKYLFRKEGQNVTLSCEQNLNHDAMYWYRQDPGQGLRLIYYSQIVNDFQKGDIAEGYSVSREKKESFPLTVTSAQKNPTAFYLCAGNIGGTTYNEQFFGPGTRLTVL.

This chain connects TRBV20-1 to TRBJ2-5; a possible D gene is TRBD2 (6 bases). V lost 5 bases, J lost 5 bases, and 18 bases lay in between. Germline values: CDR1 DFQATT, CDR2 SNEGSKA (reference sequence). This CDR3 is 14 amino acids long. The CDR3 DNA is TGCAGTGCTTATCCGCAAACTAGCACGGAGACCCAGTACTTC. Amino acid sequence: CSAYPQTSTETQYF.

The chain is built from TRBV20-1 and TRBJ2-7, with TRBD1 identical over 7 bases. Germline values: CDR1 DFQATT, CDR2 SNEGSKA (reference sequence). After removal of 5 bases from V and 0 bases from J, the junction contained 7 bases not matched to a gene. The CDR3 contains 14 residues. The CDR3 DNA reads TGCAGTGCTTGGGGACAGTCGTACTCCTACGAGCAGTACTTC. Its protein product is CSAWGQSYSYEQYF.

The gene calls are TRBV7-9 and TRBJ2-5; D may be TRBD1 (5 bases). Trimming took off 5 bases at V and 4 bases at J, with 17 bases between the two ends. The CDR3 loop spans 15 amino acids. The germline V gene encodes CDR1 SEHNR and CDR2 FQNEAQ (reference sequence). CDR3 residues: CASSPPGQGRETQYF. The CDR3 nucleotides are TGTGCCAGCAGCCCCCCTGGGCAGGGAAGAGAGACCCAGTACTTC.

This chain connects TRBV19 to TRBJ1-1; D is undetermined. The CDR3 runs 16 residues. Germline CDR1 LNHDA, CDR2 SQIVND (reference sequence). V gave up 7 bases and J gave up 4 bases, with 22 bases separating them. CDR3 protein: CASTDRFSAKGTEAFF. The CDR3 DNA sequence: TGTGCCAGTACGGATCGGTTCTCGGCAAAGGGCACTGAAGCTTTCTTT.

The chain is built from TRBV7-9 and TRBJ1-3; maybe TRBD1 (5 bases). Germline CDR1 is SEHNR and CDR2 is FQNEAQ (reference sequence). The CDR3 contains 15 residues. V lost 5 bases and J lost 0, with 11 bases in between. Here the CDR3 reads CASSLRDRSGNTIYF. CDR3 coding DNA: TGTGCCAGCAGCCTCAGGGACCGCTCTGGAAACACCATATATTTT.

The chain links TRBV27 to TRBJ2-7; 7 positions match TRBD2. The V gene's germline CDR1 is MNHEY and CDR2 SMNVEV (reference sequence). The CDR3 runs 14 residues. Trimming cost V 4 bases and J 2 bases; bases outside gene matches: 5. CDR3 bases: TGTGCCAGCAGTTGGGGGGAGGGCCCCTACGAGCAGTACTTC. Translated, it gives CASSWGEGPYEQYF.

V is TRBV6-4 and J is TRBJ2-1; 13 nucleotides agree with TRBD2. The CDR3 totals 15 residues. J was trimmed by 12 bases and V by 4 bases; bases with no gene match: 9. Germline CDR1 is MRHNA and CDR2 is SNTAGT. CDR3 protein: CASSGTSGGTDTQFF. The CDR3 coding sequence is TGTGCCAGCAGTGGGACTAGCGGGGGCACAGATACGCAGTTCTTC.